These T cell receptor beta chains were read from a single sample in a study of CD8 T cells in Susac syndrome. TCRdb reanalysed the immunoSEQ multiplex PCR reads using MiXCR and keeps one entry per CDR3 protein. The sample includes 100,000 to 150,000 distinct CDR3 sequences, around 94% seen only once; the top ten take more than 0.2%. Sequenced material: CD8+ T cells from PBMCs. These receptors all stem from a human donor with Susac syndrome. CDR3s include the opening cysteine and the closing phenylalanine or tryptophan. D genes are given only for firm matches. Expanded clones get a size class; other rows say once, few or many, or leave the size out.

NA,NA,TRBJ2-4,TRBV3-1,TGTGCCAGCAGCCAAGGGGTACTTCAGATTGGGAACATTCAGTACTTC,CASSQGVLQIGNIQYF
NA,NA,TRBJ2-7,TRBV12-3/TRBV12-4,TGTGCCAGCAGTCCCCGACTAGATCCCGAGCAGTACTTC,CASSPRLDPEQYF
NA,TRBD1,TRBJ2-7,TRBV5-6,TGTGCCAGCAGCTTGGGGACAGGGGGCAGCGAGCAGTACTTC,CASSLGTGGSEQYF
NA,NA,TRBJ2-7,TRBV4-3,TGCGCCAGCAGCTCCGCCAGGGGCTACGAGCAGTACTTC,CASSSARGYEQYF
NA,NA,TRBJ2-5,TRBV20-1,TGCAGTGCTAGAGTAGGACTGTCCTCGGAGACCCAGTACTTC,CSARVGLSSETQYF
once,NA,TRBJ1-5,TRBV19,TGTGCCAGTCACTTTGACGGGTGGGAGGGCAATCAGCCCCAGCATTTT,CASHFDGWEGNQPQHF
NA,TRBD2,TRBJ2-1,TRBV12-3/TRBV12-4,TGTGCCAGCAGTTTAAGCGGGGGGCTAGCGGGCTACAATGAGCAGTTCTTC,CASSLSGGLAGYNEQFF
NA,NA,TRBJ2-5,TRBV9,TGTGCCAGCAGTGCCCCCTCTTCAGAGACCCAGTACTTC,CASSAPSSETQYF
NA,NA,TRBJ1-5,TRBV30,TGTGCCTGGAGTCACCCTCGGGTGCAGGGAAACAATCAGCCCCAGCATTTT,CAWSHPRVQGNNQPQHF
NA,TRBD2,TRBJ2-5,TRBV7-9,TGTGCCAGCAGCCAACCGCTAGCGGGGGAGACCCAGTACTTC,CASSQPLAGETQYF
NA,NA,TRBJ1-5,TRBV6-6,TGTGCCAGCACCCCTGGGACGGATAGCAATCAGCCCCAGCATTTT,CASTPGTDSNQPQHF
NA,NA,TRBJ1-3,TRBV20-1,TGCAGTGCCGAAGTCGGCCCGGACAGAGGAAACACCATATATTTT,CSAEVGPDRGNTIYF
NA,NA,TRBJ1-1,TRBV20-1,TGCAGTGCTAGAGATCTGGCAGGGTTCGGGAACACTGAAGCTTTCTTT,CSARDLAGFGNTEAFF
NA,NA,TRBJ2-7,TRBV7-9,TGTGCCAGCAGCTTAGTTACGGTCTCAACCTACGAGCAGTACTTC,CASSLVTVSTYEQYF
once,NA,TRBJ2-2,TRBV29-1,TGCAGCGTTATAGTGGTGAACACCGGGGAGCTGTTTTTT,CSVIVVNTGELFF
NA,TRBD2,TRBJ2-3,TRBV7-6,TGTGCCAGCAGCCCATTCAACGCCTATTTCCCGGGGGGACTCCCGAATACGCAGTATTTT,CASSPFNAYFPGGLPNTQYF
NA,NA,TRBJ1-5,TRBV19,TGTGCCAGTAGTATAGGGACAGCTAGTAGCAATCAGCCCCAGCATTTT,CASSIGTASSNQPQHF
NA,NA,TRBJ1-1,TRBV5-1,TGCGCCACCCGACGGAGGGCTCAGCACACTGAAGCTTTCTTT,CATRRRAQHTEAFF
few,NA,TRBJ2-5,TRBV30,TGTGCCTGGAGCGGCCCTGGGACCCCGGGCCAAGAGACCCAGTACTTC,CAWSGPGTPGQETQYF
NA,NA,TRBJ2-3,TRBV12-3/TRBV12-4,TGTGCCAGCAGACAGAGCGGATCCGCAGATACGCAGTATTTT,CASRQSGSADTQYF
NA,NA,TRBJ1-2,TRBV14,TGTGCCAGCAGCCAAGATTGGGTGGCTGGCTACACCTTC,CASSQDWVAGYTF
NA,TRBD1,TRBJ2-7,TRBV15,TGTGCCACCAGCGGCATCGGACAGGGGGACGGGTACGAGCAGTACTTC,CATSGIGQGDGYEQYF
NA,NA,TRBJ2-2,TRBV9,TGTGCCAGCAGGGAGGGGAATTCGAACACCGGGGAGCTGTTTTTT,CASREGNSNTGELFF
NA,NA,TRBJ1-1,TRBV27,TGTGCCAGCAGTCCATATCCCGACACAAACACTGAAGCTTTCTTT,CASSPYPDTNTEAFF
once,NA,TRBJ1-5,TRBV12-3/TRBV12-4,TGTGCCAGCAGTGGGAGCGAGGGGGAGGGTTTTAGCAATCAGCCCCAGCATTTT,CASSGSEGEGFSNQPQHF
NA,NA,TRBJ2-1,TRBV2,TGTGCCAGCAGTGACCCGAGCGAAAGTGGATTCTTC,CASSDPSESGFF
NA,TRBD1,TRBJ1-2,TRBV3-1,TGTGCCAGCAGCCAAGGACAGGGGAATAACTATGGCTACACCTTC,CASSQGQGNNYGYTF
NA,NA,TRBJ1-4,TRBV5-4,TGTGCCAGCAGTTTCGTCGGGGGGTCCGGGAAACTGTTTTTT,CASSFVGGSGKLFF
NA,NA,TRBJ1-2,TRBV20-1,TGCAGTGCTAGACCCACAGGCCCAGCTAACTATGGCTACACCTTC,CSARPTGPANYGYTF
NA,NA,TRBJ1-5,TRBV15,TGTGCCACCAGCAGAGATCTGGGGAACAATCAGCCCCAGCATTTT,CATSRDLGNNQPQHF
NA,NA,TRBJ2-7,TRBV6-6,TGTGCCAGCAGCTATTCCCCGACAGGAGACTACGAGCAGTACTTC,CASSYSPTGDYEQYF
NA,TRBD2,TRBJ2-1,TRBV4-1,TGCGCCAGCAGCCAAACTTTAGCGGGAGTGGCCTACAATGAGCAGTTCTTC,CASSQTLAGVAYNEQFF
NA,NA,TRBJ1-2,TRBV27,TGTGCCAGCAGTAATCAGGGTTACGGCTACACCTTC,CASSNQGYGYTF
once,TRBD1,TRBJ2-6,TRBV7-8,TGTGCCAGCAGCTCGTCGGGACAGGGGACCGGGGCCAACGTCCTGACTTTC,CASSSSGQGTGANVLTF
once,NA,TRBJ1-6,TRBV7-8,TGTGCCAGCAGCTTGGGACGGAGCCTCTCCTATAATTCACCCCTCCACTTT,CASSLGRSLSYNSPLHF
NA,TRBD1,TRBJ2-3,TRBV4-1,TGCGCCAGCAGCCCGACAGGGGGCGACGCAGATACGCAGTATTTT,CASSPTGGDADTQYF
few,NA,TRBJ2-7,TRBV20-1,TGCAGTGCTAGGTCCCCTCTTAATTCCTACGAGCAGTACTTC,CSARSPLNSYEQYF
NA,TRBD1,TRBJ2-1,TRBV18,TGTGCCAGCTCACCTCCCCCGGGACAGAATCACTACAATGAGCAGTTCTTC,CASSPPPGQNHYNEQFF
NA,NA,TRBJ2-1,TRBV27,TGTGCCAGCAGTTCCAGGGGAGTCTACAATGAGCAGTTCTTC,CASSSRGVYNEQFF
NA,NA,TRBJ2-5,TRBV5-1,TGCGCCAGCAGCTTGGCGCTCAACCAAGAGACCCAGTACTTC,CASSLALNQETQYF
NA,NA,TRBJ1-5,TRBV5-5,TGTGCCAGCAGCTTGGATCGGGGATTACTCAATCAGCCCCAGCATTTT,CASSLDRGLLNQPQHF
NA,TRBD2,TRBJ2-7,TRBV19,TGTGCCAGTAGTATTGGTAGCGGGGGGCCCTACGAGCAGTACTTC,CASSIGSGGPYEQYF
NA,NA,TRBJ2-2,TRBV20-1,TGCAGTGCTAGAGCGCCCCACCTTCTCCCGGGGCTGTTTTTT,CSARAPHLLPGLFF
NA,NA,TRBJ2-3,TRBV6-1,TGTGCCAGCAGCCCCCACCCGGGTGGGGGGCGGAGGACAGATACGCAGTATTTT,CASSPHPGGGRRTDTQYF
NA,TRBD2,TRBJ2-7,TRBV6-2/TRBV6-3,TGTGCCAGCAGTTGGAGTGCGGGAGTCAACGAGCAGTACTTC,CASSWSAGVNEQYF
NA,TRBD1,TRBJ1-1,TRBV20-1,TGCAGTGCTCCGACAGGGGGCACTGAAGCTTTCTTT,CSAPTGGTEAFF
NA,TRBD1,TRBJ1-2,TRBV7-9,TGTGCCAGCAGCTTATCGACGGACAGGGTCTATGGCTACACCTTC,CASSLSTDRVYGYTF
few,NA,TRBJ2-7,TRBV29-1,TGCAGCGTTAGACCGACGGAGTGGGGGTCCTACGAGCAGTACTTC,CSVRPTEWGSYEQYF
NA,TRBD2,TRBJ2-3,TRBV20-1,TGCAGTGCTAGAGGAGGGGCGGGGGGCCAAAGCACAGATACGCAGTATTTT,CSARGGAGGQSTDTQYF
NA,NA,TRBJ1-2,TRBV27,TGTGCCAGCAGTTTATTAGCCAGGCCCGACGGCTACACCTTC,CASSLLARPDGYTF
NA,NA,TRBJ1-2,TRBV6-5,TGTGCCAGCAGCCTCCAGGGAGGAAAGGATGGCTACACCTTC,CASSLQGGKDGYTF
NA,TRBD2,TRBJ2-2,TRBV7-3,TGTGCCAGCAGCATGGGACTAGCGGGAGCCGACGGGGAGCTGTTTTTT,CASSMGLAGADGELFF
NA,NA,TRBJ2-5,TRBV7-8,TGTGCCAGCAGCTTGACAATGTTCCTTGAGACCCAGTACTTC,CASSLTMFLETQYF
NA,TRBD1,TRBJ2-5,TRBV18,TGTGCCAGCTCACGGACAGGGAAGGAGACCCAGTACTTC,CASSRTGKETQYF
NA,NA,TRBJ1-5,TRBV25-1,TGTGCCAGCAGTGATCGACAGGCTAATCAGCCCCAGCATTTT,CASSDRQANQPQHF